The sequence of this TCR beta chain was determined in a study of blood T cell repertoires in COVID-19. Sequencing used immunoSEQ multiplex PCR; TCRdb keeps in-frame clones, though not all of them. Seen here are roughly 700,000 clones, 75% to 90% observed once, and the top ten hold under 0.3%. This CDR3 is built from 14 residues. CDR1 is MRHNA and CDR2 is SNTAGT in the germline V gene. Trimming pared 5 bases from V and 5 bases from J, leaving 15 bases between. The sequenced sample was peripheral blood. The receptor comes from a woman between 18 and 30 years old with acute or convalescent COVID-19. The V gene is TRBV6-4, the J gene TRBJ1-2; D is possibly TRBD1 (5 bases). The CDR3 coding sequence is TGTGCCAGCAGTCCTTCGACAGCTGCGTATGGCTACACCTTC. Translating it yields CASSPSTAAYGYTF.